Below, 28 T cell receptor beta chains from the same sample are listed, as sequenced in a study of blood T cell repertoires in COVID-19. Some clones are missing from TCRdb's copy, which holds only in-frame ones; the method was immunoSEQ multiplex PCR. Found here are about 160,000 clones, over 80% of them singletons; the top ten hold around 8.4%. The sequenced sample consisted of peripheral blood. These receptors came from an elderly woman with active or convalescent COVID-19.

The chain joins TRBV7-2 to TRBJ2-3, with TRBD2 matching over 7 bases. Trimming cost V 6 bases and J 6 bases; bases outside gene matches: 9. The germline V gene encodes CDR1 SGHTA and CDR2 FQGNSA. The CDR3 sequence is 14 residues long. This chain's CDR3 is CASRPPTSSDTQYF. The CDR3 DNA reads TGTGCCAGCAGACCCCCGACTAGCTCCGATACGCAGTATTTT.

This chain uses TRBV3-1 (or the pseudogene TRBV3-2) with TRBJ1-5; 9 bases fit TRBD1. Germline values: CDR1 LGHDT, CDR2 YNNKEL (reference sequence). With V trimmed by 1 base and J by 6 bases, 10 bases remained unmatched. The CDR3 runs 17 residues. CDR3 sequence (DNA): TGTGCCAGCAGCCAAGGGGCCACAGGGGGCGCAGGTCAGCCCCAGCATTTT. This translates into CASSQGATGGAGQPQHF.

V gene TRBV9 combines with J gene TRBJ2-2; weak D call: TRBD1 (6 bases). The CDR3 runs to 15 residues. Trimming cost V 4 bases and J 3 bases, with 13 bases left between them. Germline V gene data show CDR1 as SGDLS and CDR2 as YYNGEE. CDR3 amino acids: CASSLYRADTGELFF. The CDR3 DNA is TGTGCCAGCAGCCTATACAGGGCGGACACCGGGGAGCTGTTTTTT.

The genes are TRBV12-5 and TRBJ2-3; 10 nucleotides align to TRBD1. This CDR3 has 15 residues. The germline gives CDR1 LGHNT, CDR2 FRNRAP. Trimming took 7 bases from V and 4 from J; bases not matched to a gene: 8. CDR3 residues: CASVAGTGVADTQYF. The CDR3 nucleotides are TGTGCTAGTGTCGCCGGGACAGGGGTAGCAGATACGCAGTATTTT.

V usage is TRBV27 and J usage is TRBJ1-3; 9 positions agree with TRBD1. Germline CDR1 reads MNHEY; CDR2 reads SMNVEV (reference sequence). After removal of 6 bases from V and 3 bases from J, the junction contained 6 bases not matched to a gene. The CDR3 runs 15 residues. CDR3 DNA: TGTGCCAGCAGCCTTACAGGGGGCCTTGGAAACACCATATATTTT. As protein: CASSLTGGLGNTIYF.

The chain couples TRBV2 to TRBJ2-3; TRBD1 agrees at 8 bases. Germline values: CDR1 SNHLY, CDR2 FYNNEI. V lost 8 bases and J lost 7; bases outside the gene matches: 17. This CDR3 is 16 amino acids long. CDR3 sequence (DNA): TGTGCCAGCCGGTGGGTGACAGGACAGGGCTCAAATACGCAGTATTTT. Translating gives CASRWVTGQGSNTQYF. The full variable domain, rest sourced from reference TRBV2 and TRBJ2-3, is EPEVTQTPSHQVTQMGQEVILRCVPISNHLYFYWYRQILGQKVEFLVSFYNNEISEKSEIFDDQFSVERPDGSNFTLKIRSTKLEDSAMYFCASRWVTGQGSNTQYFGPGTRLTVL.

The chain has TRBV7-3 and TRBJ1-1, with D perhaps matching TRBD1 (6 bases). The germline gives CDR1 SGHTA, CDR2 FQGTGA. V lost 2 bases, J lost 5 bases, and 12 bases lay in between. This CDR3 region has 14 residues. The CDR3 region has the DNA TGTGCCAGCAGCTTACTGGCAGGGGAAACTGAAGCTTTCTTT. Its translation is CASSLLAGETEAFF. Filled out from reference TRBV7-3 and TRBJ1-1, the complete variable domain reads GAGVSQTPSNKVTEKGKYVELRCDPISGHTALYWYRQSLGQGPEFLIYFQGTGAADDSGLPNDRFFAVRPEGSVSTLKIQRTERGDSAVYLCASSLLAGETEAFFGQGTRLTVV.

This chain joins TRBV19 and TRBJ1-6; 8 bases align to TRBD1. The junction had 10 bases not matched to a gene; V was cut back by 5 bases and J by 10 bases. CDR3 length: 15 amino acids. CDR1 is LNHDA and CDR2 is SQIVND in the germline V gene (reference sequence). The CDR3 DNA is TGTGCCAGTAGTGTACCAGACAGGGGTGACTCACCCCTCCACTTT. Translation: CASSVPDRGDSPLHF.

This chain uses TRBV18 with TRBJ1-1, with 7 positions matching TRBD1. Germline assignment: CDR1 KGHSH and CDR2 LQKENI. V lost 3 bases to trimming and J lost 5 bases; unmatched junction nucleotides: 12. The CDR3 is 16 residues long. As DNA, the CDR3 is TGTGCCAGCTCACCTTTGACAGGGATTCGGGGTACTGAAGCTTTCTTT. It encodes CASSPLTGIRGTEAFF.

The chain combines TRBV10-1 with TRBJ2-3; 8 bases align to TRBD2. Per the germline V gene, CDR1 is WNHNN and CDR2 is SYGVQD (reference sequence). Trimming removed 5 bases from V and 3 bases from J; junction bases left unmatched: 4. This CDR3 has 14 amino acids. CDR3 protein: CASSSGGGTDTQYF. The CDR3 DNA follows: TGCGCCAGCAGTAGCGGCGGGGGGACAGATACGCAGTATTTT.

The chain combines TRBV3-1 (or the pseudogene TRBV3-2) with TRBJ1-1; tentative D call: TRBD1 (6 bases). V was shortened by 4 bases and J by 2 bases, with 14 bases between the two germline ends. This CDR3 has 15 amino acids. Germline V gene sequence: CDR1 LGHDT, CDR2 YNNKEL (reference sequence). CDR3 residues: CASSPRDKRNTEAFF. CDR3 in DNA: TGTGCCAGCAGCCCCCGGGACAAGAGAAACACTGAAGCTTTCTTT.

This chain connects TRBV4-3 to TRBJ1-6; 9 bases are shared with TRBD1. Germline V lookup: CDR1 LGHNA, CDR2 YSLEER. The CDR3 is made up of 15 amino acids. V lost 3 bases, J lost 3 bases, and 0 bases stayed unmatched. For the CDR3, the DNA is TGCGCCAGCAGCCAGGGACAGGGCTATAATTCACCCCTCCACTTT. Protein sequence: CASSQGQGYNSPLHF.

The V and J genes are TRBV7-3 and TRBJ2-5; 7 bases align to TRBD1. V lost 2 bases, J lost 3 bases, and 6 bases stayed unmatched. This CDR3 spans 15 amino acids. The germline V gene encodes CDR1 SGHTA and CDR2 FQGTGA. CDR3 nucleotides: TGTGCCAGCAGCTTACGACAGGGTCGGGAAGAGACCCAGTACTTC. Amino acids: CASSLRQGREETQYF.

This chain links TRBV5-1 with TRBJ1-4; D possibly corresponds to TRBD1 (5 bases). CDR1 and CDR2 (germline): SGHRS, YFSETQ. V lost 4 bases to trimming and J lost 4 bases, with 11 bases between them. The CDR3 is 14 amino acids. CDR3 DNA sequence: TGCGCCAGCAGCCCCGGGACTTTTAATGAAAAACTGTTTTTT. Amino acids: CASSPGTFNEKLFF.

The V gene is TRBV4-1, the J gene TRBJ2-3; a weak D match, TRBD2 (5 bases). V lost 3 bases and J 1 base, leaving 5 bases between the germline ends. CDR3 length equals 13 residues. The germline CDR1 and CDR2 sequences are MGHRA and YSYEKL. The CDR3 DNA reads TGCGCCAGCAGCCAGAGGGGCACAGATACGCAGTATTTT. Amino acids: CASSQRGTDTQYF.

The V call is TRBV9, the J call TRBJ1-6; D is uncertain. Germline loops: CDR1 SGDLS, CDR2 YYNGEE. V lost 0 bases, J lost 10 bases, and 11 bases lay in between. The CDR3 runs to 14 residues. CDR3 sequence (DNA): TGTGCCAGCAGCGTAGATCCTGAGAGGTCACCCCTCCACTTT. Translating gives CASSVDPERSPLHF.

This chain connects TRBV12-5 to TRBJ2-2, with 9 bases lining up with TRBD2. J was trimmed by 6 bases and V by 5 bases; bases with no gene match: 4. The CDR3 has 14 residues. CDR1 and CDR2 (germline): LGHNT, FRNRAP. The CDR3 sequence: CASGMGLASGELFF. Written as DNA, the CDR3 is TGTGCTAGTGGTATGGGACTAGCATCCGGGGAGCTGTTTTTT. The whole variable domain, filled in from reference TRBV12-5 and TRBJ2-2, reads DARVTQTPRHKVTEMGQEVTMRCQPILGHNTVFWYRQTMMQGLELLAYFRNRAPLDDSGMPKDRFSAEMPDATLATLKIQPSEPRDSAVYFCASGMGLASGELFFGEGSRLTVL.

The count of this clone is one. The J gene is TRBJ2-6, the V gene TRBV3-1 (or the pseudogene TRBV3-2); the match to TRBD2 covers 7 bases. With 4 bases clipped from V and 4 bases from J, the junction kept 10 bases outside the gene matches. Germline-derived CDR1 and CDR2 are LGHDT and YNNKEL (reference sequence). The CDR3 consists of 17 residues. The CDR3 loop reads CASSPSRGGNGANVLTF. DNA of the CDR3: TGTGCCAGCAGCCCTTCGCGGGGAGGGAACGGGGCCAACGTCCTGACTTTC.

Note on this clone: A single base separates this from a much larger clone, so it may be a read error. This rearrangement joins TRBV27 to TRBJ1-1, with D possibly being TRBD1 (6 bases). CDR3 length: 13 amino acids. V lost 5 bases and J 1 base, leaving 8 bases between the germline ends. Germline V gene sequence: CDR1 MNHEY, CDR2 SMNVEV (reference sequence). The CDR3 DNA follows: TGTGCCAGCAGTCAACAGGGGAACACTGAAGCTTTCTTT. It specifies CASSQQGNTEAFF.

V and J are TRBV6-5 and TRBJ1-1, with D possibly TRBD1 on 6 matching bases. The V gene's germline CDR1 is MNHEY and CDR2 SVGAGI. The CDR3 extends over 13 amino acids. V was trimmed by 10 bases and J by 4 bases, leaving 16 bases between them. Here the CDR3 DNA reads TGTGCCACCTTGGGGACACACGGCACTGAAGCTTTCTTT. Its protein is CATLGTHGTEAFF.

The rearrangement uses TRBV27 and TRBJ2-5; D unclear. Trimming pared 3 bases from V and 5 bases from J, leaving 10 bases between. Germline V gives CDR1 MNHEY, CDR2 SMNVEV (reference sequence). This CDR3 is built from 13 residues. CDR3 bases: TGTGCCAGCAGTTTTTCTTCGGAGGAGACCCAGTACTTC. Encoded protein: CASSFSSEETQYF.

The chain couples TRBV6-2 or TRBV6-3 to TRBJ1-2; TRBD1 matches 7 bases. Trimming cost V 0 bases and J 4 bases; bases outside gene matches: 14. Germline assignment: CDR1 MNHEY and CDR2 SVGEGT. The CDR3 extends over 18 amino acids. The CDR3 coding sequence is TGTGCCAGCAGTTACTCCCTATCCGAGGGGGCCGGATTCTATGGCTACACCTTC. It translates to CASSYSLSEGAGFYGYTF.

This clone showed up just once. CDR3 region: CASSPRQGPSGANVLTF. CDR3 DNA sequence: TGCGCCAGCAGCCCTCGACAGGGCCCATCTGGGGCCAACGTCCTGACTTTC. V is TRBV5-1 and J is TRBJ2-6, with 7 bases that match TRBD1. The V and J ends lost 4 bases and 1 base, in that order; junction bases with no gene match: 8. CDR3 size: 17 residues. CDR1 is SGHRS, CDR2 YFSETQ, per germline. The complete variable domain, with remaining parts taken from reference TRBV5-1 and TRBJ2-6, reads KAGVTQTPRYLIKTRGQQVTLSCSPISGHRSVSWYQQTPGQGLQFLFEYFSETQRNKGNFPGRFSGRQFSNSRSEMNVSTLELGDSALYLCASSPRQGPSGANVLTFGAGSRLTVL.

The chain carries TRBV10-1 and TRBJ2-3; weak D call: TRBD1 (5 bases). Trimming took off 0 bases at V and 4 bases at J, with 8 bases between the two ends. CDR1 is WNHNN and CDR2 is SYGVQD in the germline V gene (reference sequence). The CDR3 has 14 residues. CDR3 sequence: CASSESQGSDTQYF. The CDR3 DNA follows: TGCGCCAGCAGTGAGTCCCAGGGCTCAGATACGCAGTATTTT.

This chain uses TRBV7-3 with TRBJ1-4, with D perhaps TRBD1 (6 bases). In germline, CDR1 is SGHTA, CDR2 FQGTGA. V shed 3 bases and J shed 13 bases, with 21 bases lying between them. This CDR3 is built from 15 residues. The CDR3 bases are TGTGCCAGCAGCTTCGACAAAACAGGGATTGTTTTACTGTTTTTT. This translates into CASSFDKTGIVLLFF.

J is TRBJ2-3 and V is TRBV5-1; TRBD1 agrees at 12 bases. Germline CDR1 SGHRS, CDR2 YFSETQ. V lost 6 bases, J lost 4 bases, and 3 bases stayed unmatched. The CDR3 has 14 amino acids. The CDR3: CASTRDRGPDTQYF. In nucleotides, the CDR3 is TGCGCCAGCACCCGGGACAGGGGGCCAGATACGCAGTATTTT.

The chain couples TRBV19 to TRBJ1-5, with a weak D call TRBD1 (5 bases). Trimming took 4 bases from V and 6 from J, leaving 16 bases between them. The V gene's germline CDR1 is LNHDA and CDR2 SQIVND (reference sequence). The CDR3 totals 15 residues. The CDR3 DNA is TGTGCCAGTAGTAGCGACAGTGCTCCAGCTCAGCCCCAGCATTTT. Translating it yields CASSSDSAPAQPQHF.

The V and J genes are TRBV4-3 and TRBJ2-2, with D perhaps matching TRBD1 (6 bases). The CDR3 covers 16 residues. In germline, CDR1 is LGHNA, CDR2 YSLEER. V lost 4 bases to trimming and J lost 1 base, with 13 bases between them. The CDR3 DNA sequence: TGCGCCAGCAGCCTGGACAGAATTTTGAACACCGGGGAGCTGTTTTTT. Translating gives CASSLDRILNTGELFF.